This T cell receptor beta chain was sequenced for a study of shared clonotypes between healthy human individuals. Study summary: Three plates each covered CD4 naive and memory; CD8 naive two, CD8 memory one.

A deep-level run was used for the assay. TCRdb's table, derived via immunoSEQ multiplex PCR, lists solely in-frame clones and lacks some. The data show under 2,500,000 clones, around 95% seen once. V lost 0 bases and J lost 1, with 7 bases in between. This CDR3 is built from 14 residues. The V gene's germline CDR1 is SGHNT and CDR2 YYREEE (reference sequence). The origin of this receptor is a man aged 18 to 30 in good health. Specimen: naive CD4+ T cells sorted from blood. Subset defined: CD45RA+ positively selected. The chain recombines TRBV5-4 with TRBJ2-5; no reliable D call. The CDR3 loop is CASSLGASQETQYF. The CDR3 DNA is TGTGCCAGCAGCTTGGGCGCCAGCCAAGAGACCCAGTACTTC.